A selection of T cell receptor beta chains follows, all from one sample in a study of technical replicates of blood from a few donors. The table came from immunoSEQ multiplex PCR; TCRdb's copy has only in-frame clones and leaves some out. This sample has 60,000 or so clones, with 80% to 90% found just once. Sequencing was performed on PBMCs. The receptor set was obtained from a human donor in good health. Some clones in this sample may be carry-over from other donors' samples. Each CDR3 is given with its conserved first and last residue. D genes are given only for firm matches. A clone size is listed for some rows: how often the clone was seen (once, few, many), or a class if it is expanded.

CDR3nt	CDR3aa	j_gene	abundance	d_gene	v_gene
TGTGCCAGTAGTATAGCTACGGGACACTTCTACGAGCAGTACTTC	CASSIATGHFYEQYF	TRBJ2-7	-	-	TRBV19
TGCGCCAGGCTGGGGACAGATCTACGCGAGCAGTACTTC	CARLGTDLREQYF	TRBJ2-7	-	TRBD1	TRBV4-1
TGTGCCAGCAGCTCAGGATACCGACAGTACGAGCAGTACTTC	CASSSGYRQYEQYF	TRBJ2-7	-	-	TRBV5-6
TGCAGCGTTGATACGGGGGATGGCTACACCTTC	CSVDTGDGYTF	TRBJ1-2	-	-	TRBV29-1
TGTGCCAGCAGCTTATTGGGGACTAGCGGGATTAATGAGCAGTTCTTC	CASSLLGTSGINEQFF	TRBJ2-1	once	TRBD2	TRBV7-2
TGCGCCAGCAGCCCGGCTAGCGGATTCGAGCAGTACTTC	CASSPASGFEQYF	TRBJ2-7	-	TRBD2	TRBV4-3
TGTGCCAGCAGCTTAGGGACTAGTACCTACGAGCAGTACTTC	CASSLGTSTYEQYF	TRBJ2-7	-	TRBD2	TRBV7-2
TGTGCCAGCAGCTACCCGGGACAGGGGTACTATGGCTACACCTTC	CASSYPGQGYYGYTF	TRBJ1-2	-	TRBD1	TRBV11-3
TGTGCCAGCAGCTTGGCCGGGACAGGGGTAGAGACCCAGTACTTC	CASSLAGTGVETQYF	TRBJ2-5	-	TRBD1	TRBV5-6
TGTGCCAGCAGTGAGCAGGGGAACTATGGCTACACCTTC	CASSEQGNYGYTF	TRBJ1-2	-	-	TRBV2
TGCAGCGTTGAGCTGGGGCTGTCGAGCACCGGGGAGCTGTTTTTT	CSVELGLSSTGELFF	TRBJ2-2	once	-	TRBV29-1
TGTGCCAGCAGCCTGTTAGCGGGAGAAAGCAATGAGCAGTTCTTC	CASSLLAGESNEQFF	TRBJ2-1	-	TRBD2	TRBV13
TGTGCCAGCAGATTAGGACAGACGTACCAAGAGACCCAGTACTTC	CASRLGQTYQETQYF	TRBJ2-5	-	-	TRBV5-8
TGTGCCAGCAGCTTAGATGGCCTAGCGGGAGCTGGTGAGCAGTTCTTC	CASSLDGLAGAGEQFF	TRBJ2-1	once	TRBD2	TRBV7-8
TGTGCCACCAGCAGAGTAGAAGGGGACACAGATACGCAGTATTTT	CATSRVEGDTDTQYF	TRBJ2-3	-	-	TRBV15
TGCGCCAGCAGCTTAGGACTAGGAAACACCATATATTTT	CASSLGLGNTIYF	TRBJ1-3	-	-	TRBV5-1
TGTGCCAGCACGGGGACAGGGGTCGCGGGATTACCCGAGACCCAGTACTTC	CASTGTGVAGLPETQYF	TRBJ2-5	-	TRBD1	TRBV19
TGTGCCAGCTCACAGGACAGGGATCAGCCCCAGCATTTT	CASSQDRDQPQHF	TRBJ1-5	-	TRBD1	TRBV18
TGTGCCAGCAGTTTATCGCCGGGGATTGGGAGTGCTTTCTTT	CASSLSPGIGSAFF	TRBJ1-1	once	-	TRBV27
TGTGCCAGCAGCGAGGGGGGGGCCGCGGAGGGCTACACCTTC	CASSEGGAAEGYTF	TRBJ1-2	-	-	TRBV13
TGTGCCACCTCAGTGGATGAGGGTTTTGGCTACACCTTC	CATSVDEGFGYTF	TRBJ1-2	-	-	TRBV7-9
TGTGCCAGCAGCGTAGACGCAGGGAATCAGCCCCAGCATTTT	CASSVDAGNQPQHF	TRBJ1-5	-	-	TRBV9
TGCGCCAGCAGCCAAGTGGGGGGTCGAACTTCGAATGAGCAGTTCTTC	CASSQVGGRTSNEQFF	TRBJ2-1	medium-sized	-	TRBV4-1
TGTGCCAGCAGTCTCCAGAGGAACTATGGCTACACCTTC	CASSLQRNYGYTF	TRBJ1-2	-	-	TRBV27
TGTGCCAGCAGCGAACCGGGACTTGGGTCCGGTGAGCAGTTCTTC	CASSEPGLGSGEQFF	TRBJ2-1	-	-	TRBV5-8
TGTGCCAGCAGCTTAGGGGTACAGGGTTTATACGAGCAGTACTTC	CASSLGVQGLYEQYF	TRBJ2-7	-	-	TRBV7-9
TGCGCCAGCAGCCAAGAGGGACAGGGGGAATCTGGAAACACCATATATTTT	CASSQEGQGESGNTIYF	TRBJ1-3	once	TRBD1	TRBV4-3
TGTGCCAGCACCAGGGGGCACAACACTGAAGCTTTCTTT	CASTRGHNTEAFF	TRBJ1-1	few	TRBD1	TRBV2
TGTGCCTGGAGTGTTGACACTGGAAACACCATATATTTT	CAWSVDTGNTIYF	TRBJ1-3	-	-	TRBV30
TGTGCCATCACCAAGGGACAGGCCTACGAGCAGTACTTC	CAITKGQAYEQYF	TRBJ2-7	-	TRBD1	TRBV10-3
TGTGCCAGCAGCTTAGAGGTGACAGCCTACGAGCAGTACTTC	CASSLEVTAYEQYF	TRBJ2-7	-	-	TRBV7-2
TGTGCCAGCAGCGTGAGGACAGCCCCTGGAAACACCATATATTTT	CASSVRTAPGNTIYF	TRBJ1-3	-	-	TRBV9
TGTGCCAGCAGGCATGAGACAGATAATTCACCCCTCCACTTT	CASRHETDNSPLHF	TRBJ1-6	-	-	TRBV6-5
TGCAGTGCCAGGGAATACTACGAGCAGTACTTC	CSAREYYEQYF	TRBJ2-7	-	-	TRBV20-1
TGTGCCAGCAGCATACTCCGGGACAGGGATGACTATGGCTACACCTTC	CASSILRDRDDYGYTF	TRBJ1-2	-	TRBD1	TRBV5-6
TGTGCCACCAGCAGAGTAGCTAGCGGGAGCTGGAATGAGCAGTTCTTC	CATSRVASGSWNEQFF	TRBJ2-1	-	TRBD2	TRBV15
TGTGCCAGCAGCTTTGGACAATCTGGAAACACCATATATTTT	CASSFGQSGNTIYF	TRBJ1-3	-	-	TRBV5-8
TGTGCCAGCACCGAGGGACAGGGGAGTTCCTACGAGCAGTACTTC	CASTEGQGSSYEQYF	TRBJ2-7	-	TRBD1	TRBV6-1
TGTGCCATCAGTTCACCGGGACTAGCGGGGAGAGAGCAGTACTTC	CAISSPGLAGREQYF	TRBJ2-7	-	TRBD2	TRBV10-3
TGTGCCACCCGGGCGGAGGGCCCAGATACGCAGTATTTT	CATRAEGPDTQYF	TRBJ2-3	once	-	TRBV15
TGCGCCAGCAGCCAAGGACAGGTAAATTTCTACGAGCAGTACTTC	CASSQGQVNFYEQYF	TRBJ2-7	-	-	TRBV4-1
TGCAGCGTCATAGCGGGGAGTGGTGCAGATACGCAGTATTTT	CSVIAGSGADTQYF	TRBJ2-3	-	TRBD2	TRBV29-1
TGTGCCAGCAGCTTAGGTCCTAGCTCGAACACCGGGGAGCTGTTTTTT	CASSLGPSSNTGELFF	TRBJ2-2	-	-	TRBV7-8
TGCGCCAGCAGCCAAGGAGACAGATCCCTCGAGCAGTACTTC	CASSQGDRSLEQYF	TRBJ2-7	-	-	TRBV4-1
TGTGCCAGCAGCAGGGGACAGCAAGAGACCCAGTACTTC	CASSRGQQETQYF	TRBJ2-5	once	TRBD1	TRBV7-2
TGTGCCAGCAGCTTATTGGGCGAACGAGCTAACTATGGCTACACCTTC	CASSLLGERANYGYTF	TRBJ1-2	-	-	TRBV7-9
TGTGCCAGCAGCTTAGCGACAGGGAAGGGTTCTGAGCAGTTCTTC	CASSLATGKGSEQFF	TRBJ2-1	-	TRBD1	TRBV7-8
TGTGCCAGCAGCTTAGATCAAACTCCCACCCAAGAGACCCAGTACTTC	CASSLDQTPTQETQYF	TRBJ2-5	-	-	TRBV7-8
TGTGCCAGCAGCTTAGGGGGCGGATATAATTCACCCCTCCACTTT	CASSLGGGYNSPLHF	TRBJ1-6	-	-	TRBV7-3
TGTGCCAGCAGTGAGGAGGGATCCTACAATGAGCAGTTCTTC	CASSEEGSYNEQFF	TRBJ2-1	-	-	TRBV25-1
TGTGCCACCTACGGACTAGCGGGAGAAACCGGGGAGCTGTTTTTT	CATYGLAGETGELFF	TRBJ2-2	once	TRBD2	TRBV10-3
TGTGCCAGCAGCTTATACGGGGAAAACTCCTACGAGCAGTACTTC	CASSLYGENSYEQYF	TRBJ2-7	-	-	TRBV7-6
TGTGCCAGCAGCTTAGTTGGCGGGGGGGCCGGGGAGCTGTTTTTT	CASSLVGGGAGELFF	TRBJ2-2	-	TRBD2	TRBV7-8
TGTGCCACTCCGGGTCCTTCCCTGACCGGGGAGCTGTTTTTT	CATPGPSLTGELFF	TRBJ2-2	-	-	TRBV19
TGTGCCAGCAGACTAGCGGGAGGGATAAACAATGAGCAGTTCTTC	CASRLAGGINNEQFF	TRBJ2-1	-	TRBD2	TRBV7-3